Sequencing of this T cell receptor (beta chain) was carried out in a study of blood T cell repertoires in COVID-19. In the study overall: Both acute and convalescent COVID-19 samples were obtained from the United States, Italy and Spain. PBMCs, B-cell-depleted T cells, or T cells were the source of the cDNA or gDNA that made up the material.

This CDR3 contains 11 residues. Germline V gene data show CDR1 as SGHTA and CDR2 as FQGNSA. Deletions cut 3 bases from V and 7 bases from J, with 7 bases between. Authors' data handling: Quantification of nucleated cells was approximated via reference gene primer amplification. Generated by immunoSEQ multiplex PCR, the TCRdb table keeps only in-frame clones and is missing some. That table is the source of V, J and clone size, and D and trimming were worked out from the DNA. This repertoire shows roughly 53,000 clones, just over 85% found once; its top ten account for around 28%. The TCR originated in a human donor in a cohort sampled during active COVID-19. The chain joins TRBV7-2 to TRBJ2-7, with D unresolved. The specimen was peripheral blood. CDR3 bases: TGTGCCAGCAGCTTCGACTTGGAGCAGTACTTC. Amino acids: CASSFDLEQYF. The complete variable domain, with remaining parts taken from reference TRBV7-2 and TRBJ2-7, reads GAGVSQSPSNKVTEKGKDVELRCDPISGHTALYWYRQSLGQGLEFLIYFQGNSAPDKSGLPSDRFSAERTGGSVSTLTIQRTQQEDSAVYLCASSFDLEQYFGPGTRLTVT.